Following are 23 T cell receptor beta chains from one sample sequenced in a study of T cell responses to AZD1222 COVID-19 vaccine. This table comes from immunoSEQ multiplex PCR, and its TCRdb copy is limited to in-frame clones, with some not included. The top ten hold 6.5% to 8.5% of the sample, which has about 99,000 clones, 91% seen once. The sequencing used peripheral blood, collected 28 days after the second AZD1222 dose. These receptors came from an adult who received the AZD1222 COVID-19 vaccine.

The V gene is TRBV5-1, the J gene TRBJ2-2, with 10 bases fitting TRBD1. This CDR3 region has 15 residues. In germline, CDR1 is SGHRS, CDR2 YFSETQ. J lost 6 bases, V lost 2 bases, and 4 bases had no gene match. The CDR3 protein is CASSFGQGVPGELFF. Here the CDR3 DNA reads TGCGCCAGCAGCTTCGGACAGGGGGTGCCCGGGGAGCTGTTTTTT.

This clone was observed once. The chain carries TRBV7-9 and TRBJ2-7; no firm D call. CDR1 SEHNR and CDR2 FQNEAQ come from the germline V gene (reference sequence). V was cut by 3 bases and J by 2 bases, with 2 bases left in between. The CDR3 is 11 amino acids. The CDR3 protein is CASSLTYEQYF. Written as DNA, the CDR3 is TGTGCCAGCAGCTTGACCTACGAGCAGTACTTC.

This chain joins TRBV6-1 and TRBJ2-3; 9 bases align to TRBD1. Germline V gene sequence: CDR1 MNHNS, CDR2 SASEGT. After removal of 2 bases from V and 4 bases from J, the junction contained 7 bases not matched to a gene. This CDR3 has 16 amino acids. As DNA, the CDR3 is TGTGCCAGCAGTGAAACAGGGGGCAAGTTGGCAGATACGCAGTATTTT. It yields the protein CASSETGGKLADTQYF.

A single count supports this clone. This chain links TRBV5-1 with TRBJ1-1, with TRBD1 identical over 7 bases. CDR1 is SGHRS and CDR2 is YFSETQ in the germline V gene. Germline trimming cut 4 bases from V and 11 bases from J; bases unmatched to any gene: 11. CDR3 length: 13 residues. The CDR3 sequence is CASSTGQALGAFF. The CDR3 coding sequence is TGCGCCAGCAGCACCGGACAGGCCCTTGGGGCTTTCTTT.

This clone was counted only a few times. V is TRBV7-8 and J is TRBJ2-2; D might be TRBD1 or TRBD2, each matching 5 bases. V was clipped by 6 bases and J by 5 bases, with 10 bases between them. Germline V lookup: CDR1 SGHVS, CDR2 FQNEAQ. This CDR3 contains 13 residues. CDR3 coding DNA: TGTGCCAGCAGAAAGAGGGGTACCGGGGAGCTGTTTTTT. Its protein is CASRKRGTGELFF.

This chain links TRBV2 with TRBJ2-1; TRBD1 agrees at 10 bases. V trimming: 6 bases; J trimming: 7 bases; junction bases outside the gene matches: 6. This CDR3 spans 14 amino acids. The germline CDR1 and CDR2 sequences are SNHLY and FYNNEI. CDR3 sequence reads: CASSLRTGGNEQFF. CDR3 in DNA: TGTGCCAGCAGCCTCCGGACAGGGGGGAATGAGCAGTTCTTC. Combining the CDR3 with reference TRBV2 and TRBJ2-1 gives the whole variable domain EPEVTQTPSHQVTQMGQEVILRCVPISNHLYFYWYRQILGQKVEFLVSFYNNEISEKSEIFDDQFSVERPDGSNFTLKIRSTKLEDSAMYFCASSLRTGGNEQFFGPGTRLTVL.

The chain links TRBV9 to TRBJ2-1, with TRBD2 identical over 10 bases. This CDR3 has 15 amino acids. Trimming cost V 4 bases and J 4 bases; bases outside gene matches: 5. CDR1 is SGDLS, CDR2 YYNGEE, per germline. The CDR3 here is CASSPGTSVYNEQFF. The CDR3 region has the DNA TGTGCCAGCAGCCCCGGGACTAGCGTGTACAATGAGCAGTTCTTC. Full variable domain (missing parts from reference TRBV9 and TRBJ2-1): DSGVTQTPKHLITATGQRVTLRCSPRSGDLSVYWYQQSLDQGLQFLIQYYNGEERAKGNILERFSAQQFPDLHSELNLSSLELGDSALYFCASSPGTSVYNEQFFGPGTRLTVL.

This clone was seen only once. The V call is TRBV30, the J call TRBJ1-5; D possibly corresponds to TRBD1 (5 bases). The CDR3 has 19 residues. Trimming cost V 4 bases and J 3 bases, with 28 bases left between them. Germline CDR1 and CDR2: GTSNPN and SVGIG (reference sequence). CDR3 coding DNA: TGTGCCTGGACCCTCGGAGAGGGGCCGAACAGACGGATCAATCAGCCCCAGCATTTT. This gives the protein CAWTLGEGPNRRINQPQHF.

V usage is TRBV28 and J usage is TRBJ1-2; weak D call: TRBD1 (6 bases). CDR3 length: 12 residues. Germline-derived CDR1 and CDR2 are MDHEN and SYDVKM. Trimming left V 8 bases short and J 3 bases short, with 10 bases between. CDR3 DNA: TGTGCCAGCGGGGAGGGGGACTATGGCTACACCTTC. Protein sequence: CASGEGDYGYTF.

The chain recombines TRBV5-1 with TRBJ2-7; D not resolved. Trimming removed 0 bases at V and 1 base at J, with 8 bases between. CDR1 and CDR2 (germline): SGHRS, YFSETQ. The CDR3 has 14 amino acids. The CDR3 reads CASSLARRSYEQYF. The DNA of the CDR3 is TGCGCCAGCAGCTTGGCCAGAAGGTCCTACGAGCAGTACTTC.

This rearrangement joins TRBV19 to TRBJ2-7, with 8 bases matching TRBD1. With 6 bases clipped from V and 2 bases from J, the junction kept 3 bases outside the gene matches. Germline CDR1 reads LNHDA; CDR2 reads SQIVND (reference sequence). The CDR3 contains 13 residues. CDR3: CASSPTGAYEQYF. As DNA, the CDR3 is TGTGCCAGTAGCCCGACAGGGGCCTACGAGCAGTACTTC.

The chain joins TRBV14 to TRBJ1-1; D unclear. Per the germline V gene, CDR1 is SGHDN and CDR2 is FVKESK. The V gene lost 5 bases and the J gene lost 6 bases, with 10 bases spanning the gap. CDR3 length equals 12 residues. CDR3 coding DNA: TGTGCCAGCAGCGGGCGACCGCCTGAAGCTTTCTTT. It specifies CASSGRPPEAFF.

In this sample, this clone turned up a few times. This rearrangement joins TRBV19 to TRBJ1-5; D remains ambiguous. CDR3 length: 14 amino acids. With 7 bases removed from V and 1 base from J, the gap between germline ends came to 11 bases. Germline CDR1 reads LNHDA; CDR2 reads SQIVND (reference sequence). The CDR3 protein is CASTSMASNQPQHF. The CDR3 DNA follows: TGTGCCAGTACCTCCATGGCGAGCAATCAGCCCCAGCATTTT.

The chain carries TRBV11-1 and TRBJ1-1, with a weak D call TRBD1 (5 bases). CDR1 is SGHAT, CDR2 FQDESV, per germline (reference sequence). The CDR3 runs to 12 residues. Trimming stripped 4 bases from V and 4 bases from J, with 7 bases between. CDR3: CASSWDPTEAFF. Written as DNA, the CDR3 is TGTGCCAGCAGCTGGGACCCCACTGAAGCTTTCTTT.

The chain is built from TRBV7-6 and TRBJ2-3; perhaps TRBD2 as D (5 bases). The germline V gene encodes CDR1 SGHVS and CDR2 FNYEAQ. The CDR3 is made up of 18 amino acids. Trimming cost V 2 bases and J 0 bases, with 18 bases left between them. CDR3 bases: TGTGCCAGCAGCTTATTTGGTGGGAGACGTGCTAGCACAGATACGCAGTATTTT. It yields the protein CASSLFGGRRASTDTQYF.

This rearrangement joins TRBV18 to TRBJ1-1; D unresolved. Deletions cut 3 bases from V and 4 bases from J, with 9 bases between. The CDR3 consists of 13 residues. Per the germline V gene, CDR1 is KGHSH and CDR2 is LQKENI. Here the CDR3 reads CASSPLDSTEAFF. CDR3 in DNA: TGTGCCAGCTCACCGCTGGATTCCACTGAAGCTTTCTTT.

The V and J genes are TRBV2 and TRBJ1-2; TRBD1 matches 10 bases. V gave up 4 bases and J gave up 5 bases; unmatched junction bases: 4. This CDR3 region has 14 residues. CDR1 and CDR2 from the germline V gene are SNHLY and FYNNEI. The CDR3 region is CASSGTGGGYGYTF. CDR3 nucleotide sequence: TGTGCCAGCAGTGGGACAGGGGGGGGATATGGCTACACCTTC. The full variable domain, rest sourced from reference TRBV2 and TRBJ1-2, is EPEVTQTPSHQVTQMGQEVILRCVPISNHLYFYWYRQILGQKVEFLVSFYNNEISEKSEIFDDQFSVERPDGSNFTLKIRSTKLEDSAMYFCASSGTGGGYGYTFGSGTRLTVV.

The J gene is TRBJ2-5, the V gene TRBV10-3; 10 positions match TRBD1. CDR1 ENHRY and CDR2 SYGVKD come from the germline V gene. CDR3 length equals 15 residues. V was pared by 6 bases and J by 5 bases, with 9 bases of the junction left unmatched. DNA of the CDR3: TGTGCCATCAGCCGGGACAGGGGAATTGGGGAGACCCAGTACTTC. Protein: CAISRDRGIGETQYF.

The V gene is TRBV2, the J gene TRBJ2-1, with a weak D call TRBD2 (6 bases). Per germline, CDR1 SNHLY and CDR2 FYNNEI. The CDR3 contains 15 residues. Trimming took off 1 base at V and 8 bases at J, with 15 bases between the two ends. Here the CDR3 DNA reads TGTGCCAGCAGTGAAGAACGCGGGAATTTCGATGAGCAGTTCTTC. It translates to CASSEERGNFDEQFF.

This rearrangement joins TRBV5-5 to TRBJ2-2; TRBD1 might be the D (6 bases). V was trimmed by 7 bases and J by 6 bases, leaving 13 bases between them. This CDR3 is 13 amino acids long. Germline CDR1 and CDR2: SGHKS and YYEKEE (reference sequence). The CDR3 DNA reads as TGTGCCAGCGGAGACAGGCGGGCCGGGGAGCTGTTTTTT. Translating gives CASGDRRAGELFF.

J is TRBJ1-6 and V is TRBV28, with D possibly matching TRBD1 (5 bases). Germline loops: CDR1 MDHEN, CDR2 SYDVKM. CDR3 length: 16 residues. Between the trimmed V and J ends, which lost 6 bases and 7 bases, there was a span of 19 bases. CDR3 sequence: CASSPRYLGRNSPLHF. CDR3 in DNA: TGTGCCAGCAGCCCTCGTTATCTGGGACGAAATTCACCCCTCCACTTT.

This chain connects TRBV5-6 to TRBJ2-5; D tentatively reads TRBD1 or TRBD2 (5 bases each). The V gene lost 0 bases and the J gene lost 1 base, with 10 bases spanning the gap. Germline V gene sequence: CDR1 SGHDT, CDR2 YYEEEE. The CDR3 loop spans 15 amino acids. In nucleotides, the CDR3 is TGTGCCAGCAGCTTGGGGTTGGGGGTCCAAGAGACCCAGTACTTC. The encoded protein is CASSLGLGVQETQYF.

The chain is built from TRBV4-3 and TRBJ1-3; 9 bases match TRBD1. Losses at the gene ends were 4 bases for V and 5 bases for J; bases not matched to a gene: 12. The CDR3 runs 17 residues. Germline CDR1 LGHNA, CDR2 YSLEER. CDR3 DNA sequence: TGCGCCAGCAGCCTTTCTTCCTCCGGGACAGGGCGAAACACCATATATTTT. This sequence encodes CASSLSSSGTGRNTIYF.